This T cell receptor beta chain stems from a study of metastatic and nonmetastatic thyroid tumors. This clone occurred a few times. TCRdb re-called the PCR reads with MiXCR. The table lists 10,000 to 15,000 clones, under 30% of them singletons, with 3.6% in the top ten. Thyroid surgery had not been preceded by any treatment in any patient. Germline V lookup: CDR1 LNHDA, CDR2 SQIVND (reference sequence). The CDR3 contains 13 residues. V lost 7 bases to trimming and J lost 8 bases; unmatched junction nucleotides: 8. Sequenced material: blood. V usage is TRBV19 and J usage is TRBJ2-1, with TRBD2 matching over 7 bases. The sequence was obtained from a female donor with papillary thyroid cancer or a benign thyroid nodule (not recorded which). Some clones in this sample may be carry-over from other donors' samples. The CDR3 protein is CASTHTAGDEQFF. The CDR3 DNA follows: TGTGCCAGTACCCATACGGCGGGGGATGAGCAGTTCTTC.